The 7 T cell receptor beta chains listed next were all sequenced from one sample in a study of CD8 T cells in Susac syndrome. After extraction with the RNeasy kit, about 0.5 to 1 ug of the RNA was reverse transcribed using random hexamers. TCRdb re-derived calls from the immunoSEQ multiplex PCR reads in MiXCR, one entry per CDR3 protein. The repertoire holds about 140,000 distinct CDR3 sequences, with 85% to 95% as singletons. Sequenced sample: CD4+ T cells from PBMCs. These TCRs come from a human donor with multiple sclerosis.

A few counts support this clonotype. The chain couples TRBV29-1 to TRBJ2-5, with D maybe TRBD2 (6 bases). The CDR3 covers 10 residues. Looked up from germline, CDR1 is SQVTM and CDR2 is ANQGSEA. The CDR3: CSLGGETQYF. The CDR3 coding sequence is TGCAGTTTGGGGGGAGAGACCCAGTACTTC.

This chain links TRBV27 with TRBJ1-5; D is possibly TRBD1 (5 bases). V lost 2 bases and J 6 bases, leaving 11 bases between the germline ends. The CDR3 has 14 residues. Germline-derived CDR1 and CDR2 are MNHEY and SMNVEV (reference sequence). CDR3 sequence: CASSLRGVSQPQHF. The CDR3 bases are TGTGCCAGCAGTTTACGGGGGGTAAGTCAGCCCCAGCATTTT.

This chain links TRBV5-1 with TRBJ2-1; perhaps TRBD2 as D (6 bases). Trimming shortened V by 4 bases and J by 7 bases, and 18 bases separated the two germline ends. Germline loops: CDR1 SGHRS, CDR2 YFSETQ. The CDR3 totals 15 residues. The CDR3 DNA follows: TGCGCCAGCAGCCCCGCGGGACTTCGGCCGAATGAGCAGTTCTTC. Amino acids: CASSPAGLRPNEQFF.

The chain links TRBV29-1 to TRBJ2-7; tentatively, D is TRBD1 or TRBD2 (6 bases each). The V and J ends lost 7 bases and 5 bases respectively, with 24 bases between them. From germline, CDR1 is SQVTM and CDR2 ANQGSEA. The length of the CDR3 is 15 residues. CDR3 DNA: TGCAGCGCCCGGAGCCAGACTAGAGGGGGAAACGAGCAGTACTTC. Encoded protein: CSARSQTRGGNEQYF.

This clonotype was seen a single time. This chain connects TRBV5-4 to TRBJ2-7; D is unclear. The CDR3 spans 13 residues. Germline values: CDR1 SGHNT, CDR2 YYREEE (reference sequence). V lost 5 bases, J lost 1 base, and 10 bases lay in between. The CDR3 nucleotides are TGTGCCAGCAGTCGAGTAGGTTCCTACGAGCAGTACTTC. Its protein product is CASSRVGSYEQYF.

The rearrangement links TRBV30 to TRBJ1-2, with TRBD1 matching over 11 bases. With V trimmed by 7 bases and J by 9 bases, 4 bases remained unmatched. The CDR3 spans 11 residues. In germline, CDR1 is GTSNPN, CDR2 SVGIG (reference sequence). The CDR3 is CAFRDRGSYTF. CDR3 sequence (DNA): TGTGCCTTCCGGGACAGGGGGAGCTACACCTTC.

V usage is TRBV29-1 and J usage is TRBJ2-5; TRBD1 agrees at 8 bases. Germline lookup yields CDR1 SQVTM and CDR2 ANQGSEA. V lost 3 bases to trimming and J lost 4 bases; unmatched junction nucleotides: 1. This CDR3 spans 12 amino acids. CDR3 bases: TGCAGCGTTGACAGGGGGCGAGAGACCCAGTACTTC. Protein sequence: CSVDRGRETQYF.